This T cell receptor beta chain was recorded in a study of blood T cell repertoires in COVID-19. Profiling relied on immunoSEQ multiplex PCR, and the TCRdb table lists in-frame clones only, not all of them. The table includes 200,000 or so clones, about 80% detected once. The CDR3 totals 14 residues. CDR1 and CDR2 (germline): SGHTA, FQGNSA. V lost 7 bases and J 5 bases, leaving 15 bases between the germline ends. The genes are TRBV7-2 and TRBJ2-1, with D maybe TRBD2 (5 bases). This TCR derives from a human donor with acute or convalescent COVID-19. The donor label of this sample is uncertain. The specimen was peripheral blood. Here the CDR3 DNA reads TGTGCCAGCAAAGAGGGCCCTGCCAACAATGAGCAGTTCTTC. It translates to CASKEGPANNEQFF.